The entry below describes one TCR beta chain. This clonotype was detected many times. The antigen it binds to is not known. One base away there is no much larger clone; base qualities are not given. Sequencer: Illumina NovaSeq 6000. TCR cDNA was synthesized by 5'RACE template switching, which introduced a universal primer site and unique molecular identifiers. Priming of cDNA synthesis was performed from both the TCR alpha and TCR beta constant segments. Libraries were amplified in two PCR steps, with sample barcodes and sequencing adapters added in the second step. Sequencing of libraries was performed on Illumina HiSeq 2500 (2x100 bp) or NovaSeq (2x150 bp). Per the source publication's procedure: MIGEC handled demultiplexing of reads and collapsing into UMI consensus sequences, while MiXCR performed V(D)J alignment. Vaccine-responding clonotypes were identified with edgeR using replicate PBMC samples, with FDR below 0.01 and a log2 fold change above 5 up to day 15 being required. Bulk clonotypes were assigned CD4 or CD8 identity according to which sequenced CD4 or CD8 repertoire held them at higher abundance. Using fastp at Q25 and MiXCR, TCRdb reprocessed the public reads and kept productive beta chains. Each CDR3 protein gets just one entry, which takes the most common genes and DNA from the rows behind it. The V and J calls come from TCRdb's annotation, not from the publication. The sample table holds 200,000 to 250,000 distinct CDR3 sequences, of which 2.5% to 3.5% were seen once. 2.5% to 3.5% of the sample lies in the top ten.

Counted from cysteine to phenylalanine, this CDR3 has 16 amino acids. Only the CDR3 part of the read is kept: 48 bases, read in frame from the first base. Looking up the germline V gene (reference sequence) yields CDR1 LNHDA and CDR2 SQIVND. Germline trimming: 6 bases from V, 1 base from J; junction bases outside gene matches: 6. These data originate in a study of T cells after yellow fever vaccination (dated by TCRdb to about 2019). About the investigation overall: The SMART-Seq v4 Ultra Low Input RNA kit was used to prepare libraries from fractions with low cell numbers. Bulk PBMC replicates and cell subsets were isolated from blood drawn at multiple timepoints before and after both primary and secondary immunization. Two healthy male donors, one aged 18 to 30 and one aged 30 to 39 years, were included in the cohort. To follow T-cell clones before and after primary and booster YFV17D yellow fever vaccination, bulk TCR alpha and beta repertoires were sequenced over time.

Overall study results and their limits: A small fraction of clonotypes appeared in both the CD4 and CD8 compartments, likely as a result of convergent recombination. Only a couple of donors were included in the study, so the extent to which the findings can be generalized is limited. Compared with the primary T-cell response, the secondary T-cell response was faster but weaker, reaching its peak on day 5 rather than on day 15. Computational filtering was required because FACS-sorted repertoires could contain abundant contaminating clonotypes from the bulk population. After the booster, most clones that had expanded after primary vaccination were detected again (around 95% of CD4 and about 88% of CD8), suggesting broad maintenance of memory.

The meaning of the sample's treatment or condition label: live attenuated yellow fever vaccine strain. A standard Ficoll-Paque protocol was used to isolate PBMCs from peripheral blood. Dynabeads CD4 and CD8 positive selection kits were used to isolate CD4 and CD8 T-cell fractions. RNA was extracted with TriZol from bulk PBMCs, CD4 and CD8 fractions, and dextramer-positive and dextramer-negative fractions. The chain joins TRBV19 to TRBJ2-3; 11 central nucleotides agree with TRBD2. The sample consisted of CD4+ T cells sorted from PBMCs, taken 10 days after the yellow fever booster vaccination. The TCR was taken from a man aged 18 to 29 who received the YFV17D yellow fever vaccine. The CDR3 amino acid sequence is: CASSLLAGGRTDTQYF. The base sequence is TGTGCCAGTAGCCTCCTAGCGGGGGGACGCACAGATACGCAGTATTTT. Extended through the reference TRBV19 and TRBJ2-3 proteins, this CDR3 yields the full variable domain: DGGITQSPKYLFRKEGQNVTLSCEQNLNHDAMYWYRQDPGQGLRLIYYSQIVNDFQKGDIAEGYSVSREKKESFPLTVTSAQKNPTAFYLCASSLLAGGRTDTQYFGPGTRLTVL.